Shown below are 25 T cell receptor beta chains from a single sample sequenced in a study of long-term antiretroviral therapy in people with HIV. Investigators performed immunoSEQ version v3.0 at survey level. The data were produced by immunoSEQ multiplex PCR, yet TCRdb's version contains in-frame clones alone and is incomplete. Of around 27,000 clones listed, around 79% are singletons. Sequencing was performed on unsorted PBMCs, taken 1.1 years before starting antiretroviral therapy. The receptors derive from a woman aged 25 to 39 with HIV.

The sample holds one count of this clone. This chain joins TRBV6-1 and TRBJ1-5; D is perhaps TRBD1 (6 bases). CDR1 is MNHNS and CDR2 is SASEGT in the germline V gene. V was trimmed by 2 bases and J by 7 bases, leaving 15 bases between them. The CDR3 totals 15 residues. Here the CDR3 reads CASSEWGQGGQPQHF. In nucleotides, the CDR3 is TGTGCCAGCAGTGAATGGGGGCAGGGAGGCCAGCCCCAGCATTTT.

The chain carries TRBV7-2 and TRBJ1-5, with no clear D. Germline V lookup: CDR1 SGHTA, CDR2 FQGNSA. Trimming pared 5 bases from V and 4 bases from J, leaving 9 bases between. This CDR3 contains 13 residues. The CDR3 nucleotides read TGTGCCAGCAGCCCTTTTTTTAATCAGCCCCAGCATTTT. Protein product: CASSPFFNQPQHF.

The chain recombines TRBV10-3 with TRBJ2-2; D might be TRBD1 or TRBD2, each matching 5 bases. CDR1 is ENHRY, CDR2 SYGVKD, per germline. Trimming cost V 2 bases and J 4 bases, with 11 bases left between them. The CDR3 length is 15 residues. The DNA of the CDR3 is TGTGCCATCAGTGAGCTGGGGACCACCACCGGGGAGCTGTTTTTT. Encoded protein: CAISELGTTTGELFF.

The genes are TRBV2 and TRBJ1-3; TRBD1 aligns across 10 bases. Trimming removed 9 bases from V and 4 bases from J; junction bases left unmatched: 9. Germline loops: CDR1 SNHLY, CDR2 FYNNEI. This CDR3 region has 15 residues. The CDR3 here is CARDRDRGVGNTIYF. The CDR3 DNA sequence: TGTGCCAGAGATCGGGACAGGGGCGTCGGAAACACCATATATTTT.

The genes are TRBV5-6 and TRBJ1-1; D unresolved. The V end lost 7 bases, the J end lost 3 bases, and 7 bases lay between the germline ends. Germline values: CDR1 SGHDT, CDR2 YYEEEE. This CDR3 spans 11 amino acids. The CDR3 is CASAGDTEAFF. CDR3 in DNA: TGTGCCAGCGCCGGGGACACTGAAGCTTTCTTT.

The chain joins TRBV19 to TRBJ2-3, with a tentative D call TRBD1 (5 bases). V was trimmed by 0 bases and J by 2 bases, leaving 18 bases between them. The germline V gene has CDR1 LNHDA and CDR2 SQIVND (reference sequence). The CDR3 contains 18 residues. CDR3 loop: CASSIDRVQGKVTDTQYF. The CDR3, as DNA: TGTGCCAGTAGTATAGATCGTGTTCAGGGCAAGGTCACAGATACGCAGTATTTT.

This chain joins TRBV10-2 and TRBJ2-7, with 11 nucleotides matching TRBD2. The J segment lost 1 base and the V segment lost 6 bases, leaving 5 bases of the junction unmatched. The germline V gene encodes CDR1 WSHSY and CDR2 SAAADI. The CDR3 covers 15 residues. CDR3 coding DNA: TGCGCCAGCAGGACGCTAGCGGGGGGATCCTACGAGCAGTACGTC. This translates into CASRTLAGGSYEQYV.

The count of this clone is one. The chain carries TRBV6-1 and TRBJ2-2; TRBD1 matches 10 bases. This CDR3 is 14 amino acids long. The V segment lost 7 bases and the J segment 7 bases; nucleotides outside the gene matches: 6. Germline CDR1 MNHNS, CDR2 SASEGT. Written as DNA, the CDR3 is TGTGCCAGCACCGACAGGGGGCGTGACGGGGAGCTGTTTTTT. This translates into CASTDRGRDGELFF.

The chain employs TRBV5-8 and TRBJ1-5; no clear D. This CDR3 region has 14 residues. Germline CDR1 SGHTS, CDR2 YDEGEE. V lost 7 bases, J lost 1 base, and 12 bases lay in between. The CDR3 region is CASSEGYSNQPQHF. CDR3 DNA sequence: TGTGCCAGCTCCGAAGGGTACAGCAATCAGCCCCAGCATTTT.

This chain links TRBV27 with TRBJ2-2, with D perhaps matching TRBD1 or TRBD2 (5 bases each). CDR1 and CDR2 (germline): MNHEY, SMNVEV (reference sequence). The germline V and J ends were trimmed by 3 bases and 4 bases, with 12 bases remaining between them. The CDR3 consists of 15 residues. The DNA for the CDR3 is TGTGCCAGCAGTTTTCGATACGGGGCCACCGGGGAGCTGTTTTTT. Protein sequence: CASSFRYGATGELFF.

The chain is built from TRBV10-3 and TRBJ1-4; 7 bases are a match to TRBD1. The CDR3 is made up of 14 amino acids. J gave up 11 bases and V 6 bases, and 12 bases lay outside the gene matches. The germline CDR1 and CDR2 sequences are ENHRY and SYGVKD. CDR3 in amino acids: CAISTEGARGKLFF. CDR3 nucleotide sequence: TGTGCCATCAGCACGGAGGGGGCGCGTGGGAAACTGTTTTTT.

J is TRBJ1-3 and V is TRBV7-9, with D possibly matching TRBD1 (6 bases). The CDR3 has 17 residues. From germline, CDR1 is SEHNR and CDR2 FQNEAQ (reference sequence). V lost 4 bases to trimming and J lost 4 bases, with 20 bases between them. The CDR3 spells CASSSVALQGGGNTIYF. The DNA of the CDR3 is TGTGCCAGCAGCTCCGTTGCCTTACAGGGAGGAGGAAACACCATATATTTT.

The chain has TRBV5-4 and TRBJ2-7; D is ambiguous. Germline CDR1 and CDR2: SGHNT and YYREEE (reference sequence). The length of the CDR3 is 16 residues. The V end was cut by 3 bases, the J end by 7 bases, with 23 bases between. CDR3 residues: CASSWVVWPPGREQYV. The CDR3, as DNA: TGTGCCAGCAGCTGGGTGGTTTGGCCCCCCGGCCGGGAGCAGTACGTC.

The gene calls are TRBV13 and TRBJ2-1, with 10 bases aligning to TRBD2. Germline V gene sequence: CDR1 PRHDT, CDR2 FYEKMQ (reference sequence). Trimming removed 1 base from V and 7 bases from J; junction bases left unmatched: 7. This CDR3 is 16 amino acids long. The CDR3, as DNA: TGTGCCAGCAGCTTAGCAGGGAGCGGGGGGGCAAATGAGCAGTTCTTC. It codes for CASSLAGSGGANEQFF.

This chain joins TRBV21-1 and TRBJ1-2. TRBV21-1 counts as a pseudogene. CDR3 length equals 13 residues. CDR3: CASTMGRIYGYTF. CDR3 in DNA: TGTGCCAGCACGATGGGACGGATCTATGGCTACACCTTC.

The V call is TRBV6-1, the J call TRBJ1-3, with D unresolved. CDR3 length: 15 amino acids. The V end was cut by 0 bases, the J end by 2 bases, with 8 bases between. The germline V gene encodes CDR1 MNHNS and CDR2 SASEGT. This CDR3 reads CASSEAIGPGNTIYF. CDR3 nucleotides: TGTGCCAGCAGTGAAGCGATTGGGCCTGGAAACACCATATATTTT.

The J gene is TRBJ2-7, the V gene TRBV5-5; possibly TRBD2 for D (5 bases). Trimming shortened V by 3 bases and J by 3 bases, and 16 bases separated the two germline ends. Looked up from germline, CDR1 is SGHKS and CDR2 is YYEKEE (reference sequence). The CDR3 is 15 amino acids. As DNA, the CDR3 is TGTGCCAGCAGCTCCGTCCCAGGTGAGGGCTACGAGCAGTACTTC. Translated, it gives CASSSVPGEGYEQYF.

Comment on this clone: At one boundary the junction diverges from the germline segment, which might be a read error. The chain carries TRBV6-6 and TRBJ2-2; D unresolved. The CDR3 runs 13 residues. CDR1 and CDR2 (germline): MNHNY, SVGAGI (reference sequence). The CDR3 coding sequence is TGTGCCAGCAGTGGATGGTCGACCGAGGAGCTGTTTTTT. It encodes CASSGWSTEELFF.

This chain connects TRBV6-5 to TRBJ1-2, with 8 bases identical to TRBD1. Germline-derived CDR1 and CDR2 are MNHEY and SVGAGI. V was clipped by 0 bases and J by 6 bases; unmatched bases: 6. The CDR3 runs to 15 residues. The chain's CDR3 is CASSYSTQGADGYTF. The DNA of the CDR3 is TGTGCCAGCAGTTACTCGACGCAGGGGGCGGATGGCTACACCTTC.

The rearrangement links TRBV7-6 to TRBJ2-1; 9 nucleotides align to TRBD2. The V gene's germline CDR1 is SGHVS and CDR2 FNYEAQ. This CDR3 comprises 17 residues. V trimming: 5 bases; J trimming: 5 bases; junction bases outside the gene matches: 13. CDR3 DNA: TGTGCCAGCAGCCCCTGGGCAAGCGGGGGGATCGACAATGAGCAGTTCTTC. Translated: CASSPWASGGIDNEQFF.

The chain recombines TRBV29-1 with TRBJ1-5, with 7 positions matching TRBD1. Losses at the gene ends were 4 bases for V and 7 bases for J; bases not matched to a gene: 7. The CDR3 sequence is 13 residues long. CDR1 is SQVTM, CDR2 ANQGSEA, per germline. The chain's CDR3 is CSVVDRMGQPQHF. The CDR3, as DNA: TGCAGCGTTGTGGACAGGATGGGCCAGCCCCAGCATTTT.

V and J are TRBV9 and TRBJ1-2; 9 nucleotides line up with TRBD1. With V trimmed by 5 bases and J by 7 bases, 9 bases remained unmatched. Germline V lookup: CDR1 SGDLS, CDR2 YYNGEE. CDR3 length: 14 amino acids. CDR3 nucleotides: TGTGCCAGCAGTAAAGACAGGGGGGATTCTGGCTACACCTTC. This gives the protein CASSKDRGDSGYTF.

The chain is built from TRBV5-5 and TRBJ1-4, with D perhaps matching TRBD1 (5 bases). The CDR3 extends over 15 amino acids. V shed 1 base and J shed 0 bases, with 7 bases lying between them. The germline V gene has CDR1 SGHKS and CDR2 YYEKEE (reference sequence). The chain's CDR3 is CASSLRGATNEKLFF. The CDR3 DNA is TGTGCCAGCAGCTTGCGGGGGGCAACTAATGAAAAACTGTTTTTT.

This clone was counted a few times. The chain links TRBV6-1 to TRBJ2-7; D not certain. This CDR3 has 13 amino acids. CDR1 MNHNS and CDR2 SASEGT come from the germline V gene. V was pared by 4 bases and J by 1 base, with 8 bases between. CDR3 in amino acids: CASSAVSSYEQYV. For the CDR3, the DNA is TGTGCCAGCAGTGCAGTAAGTTCCTACGAGCAGTACGTC.

This chain uses TRBV7-6 with TRBJ2-6; D may be TRBD2 (5 bases). Trimming shortened V by 0 bases and J by 2 bases, and 14 bases separated the two germline ends. Germline lookup yields CDR1 SGHVS and CDR2 FNYEAQ. The CDR3 is 18 amino acids. CDR3 region: CASSLAQVSAAGANVLTF. CDR3 DNA: TGTGCCAGCAGCTTAGCGCAGGTATCAGCGGCTGGGGCCAACGTCCTGACTTTC.